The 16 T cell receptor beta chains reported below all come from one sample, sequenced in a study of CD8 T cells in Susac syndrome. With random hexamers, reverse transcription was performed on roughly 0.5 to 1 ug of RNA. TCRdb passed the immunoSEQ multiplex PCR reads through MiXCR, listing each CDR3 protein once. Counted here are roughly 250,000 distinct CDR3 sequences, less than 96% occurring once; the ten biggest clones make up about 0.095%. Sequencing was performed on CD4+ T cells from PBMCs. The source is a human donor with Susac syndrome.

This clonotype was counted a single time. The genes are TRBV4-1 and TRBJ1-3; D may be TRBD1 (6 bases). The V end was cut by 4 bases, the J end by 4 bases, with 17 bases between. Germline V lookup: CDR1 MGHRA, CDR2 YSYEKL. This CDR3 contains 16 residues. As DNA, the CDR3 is TGCGCCAGCAGCCCTCTCTCGGGACAAAAAGGAAACACCATATATTTT. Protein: CASSPLSGQKGNTIYF.

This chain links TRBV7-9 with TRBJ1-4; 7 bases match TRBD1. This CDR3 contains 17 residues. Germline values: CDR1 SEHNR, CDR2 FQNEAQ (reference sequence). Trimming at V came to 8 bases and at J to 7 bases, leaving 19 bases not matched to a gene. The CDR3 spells CASSPHRTGTNPEKLFF. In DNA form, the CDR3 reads TGTGCCAGCTCTCCCCACCGGACAGGCACGAATCCTGAAAAACTGTTTTTT.

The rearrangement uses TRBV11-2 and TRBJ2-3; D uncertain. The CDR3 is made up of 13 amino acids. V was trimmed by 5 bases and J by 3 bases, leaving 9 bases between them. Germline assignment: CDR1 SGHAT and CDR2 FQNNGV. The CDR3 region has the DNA TGTGCCAGCAGCCAATCGCAAACAGATACGCAGTATTTT. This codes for CASSQSQTDTQYF.

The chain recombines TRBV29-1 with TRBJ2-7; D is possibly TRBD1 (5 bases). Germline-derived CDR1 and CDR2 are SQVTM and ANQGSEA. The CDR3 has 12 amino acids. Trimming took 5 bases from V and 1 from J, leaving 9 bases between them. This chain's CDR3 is CSVLTESYEQYF. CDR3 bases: TGCAGCGTTCTGACAGAGTCCTACGAGCAGTACTTC.

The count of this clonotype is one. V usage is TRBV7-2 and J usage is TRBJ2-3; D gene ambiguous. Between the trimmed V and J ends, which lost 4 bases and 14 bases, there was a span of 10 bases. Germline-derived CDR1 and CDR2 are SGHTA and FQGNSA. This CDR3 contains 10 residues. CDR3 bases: TGTGCCAGCAGCTCCGTTACCACGTATTTT. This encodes CASSSVTTYF.

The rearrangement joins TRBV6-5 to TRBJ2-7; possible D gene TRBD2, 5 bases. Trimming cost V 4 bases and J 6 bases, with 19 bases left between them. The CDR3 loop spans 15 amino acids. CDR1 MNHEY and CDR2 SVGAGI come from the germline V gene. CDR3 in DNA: TGTGCCAGCAGTTCCCGGGGAACCCTTGGCGCCGAGCAGTACTTC. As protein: CASSSRGTLGAEQYF.

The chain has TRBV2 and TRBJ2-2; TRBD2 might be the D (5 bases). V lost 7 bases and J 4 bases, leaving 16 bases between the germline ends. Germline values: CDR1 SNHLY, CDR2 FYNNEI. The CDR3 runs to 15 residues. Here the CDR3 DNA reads TGTGCCAGCACTGCGAGTAATCGGGGCACCGGGGAGCTGTTTTTT. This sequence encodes CASTASNRGTGELFF.

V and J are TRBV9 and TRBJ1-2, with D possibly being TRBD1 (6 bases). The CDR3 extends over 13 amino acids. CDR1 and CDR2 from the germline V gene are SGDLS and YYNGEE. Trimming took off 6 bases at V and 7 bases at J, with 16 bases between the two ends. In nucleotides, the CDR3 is TGTGCCAGCACCATTGGACAGTTGGGTGGCTACACCTTC. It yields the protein CASTIGQLGGYTF.

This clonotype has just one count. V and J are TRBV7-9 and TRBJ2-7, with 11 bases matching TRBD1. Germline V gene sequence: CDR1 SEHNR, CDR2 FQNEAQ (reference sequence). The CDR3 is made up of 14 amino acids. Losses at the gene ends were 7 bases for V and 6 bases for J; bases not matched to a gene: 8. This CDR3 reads CASTFGQGAPEQYF. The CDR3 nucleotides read TGTGCCAGCACCTTCGGACAGGGGGCCCCCGAGCAGTACTTC.

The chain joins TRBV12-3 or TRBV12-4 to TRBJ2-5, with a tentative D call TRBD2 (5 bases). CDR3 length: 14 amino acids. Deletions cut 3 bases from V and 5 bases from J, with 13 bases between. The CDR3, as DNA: TGTGCCAGCAGTTTTCGTCGGGGAGTTGAGACCCAGTACTTC. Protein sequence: CASSFRRGVETQYF.

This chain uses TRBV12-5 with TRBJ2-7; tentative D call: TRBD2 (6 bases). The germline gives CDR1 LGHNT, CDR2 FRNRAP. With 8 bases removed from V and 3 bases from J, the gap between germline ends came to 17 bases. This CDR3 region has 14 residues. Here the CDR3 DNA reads TGTGCTAGTTACTCGGAGGGCCGGGGCTACGAGCAGTACTTC. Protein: CASYSEGRGYEQYF. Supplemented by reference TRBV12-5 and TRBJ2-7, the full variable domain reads DARVTQTPRHKVTEMGQEVTMRCQPILGHNTVFWYRQTMMQGLELLAYFRNRAPLDDSGMPKDRFSAEMPDATLATLKIQPSEPRDSAVYFCASYSEGRGYEQYFGPGTRLTVT.

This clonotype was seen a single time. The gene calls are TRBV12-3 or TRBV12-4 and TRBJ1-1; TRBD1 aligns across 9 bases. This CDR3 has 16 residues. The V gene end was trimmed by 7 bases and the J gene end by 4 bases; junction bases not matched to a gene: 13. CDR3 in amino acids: CASKSQDRGDFTEAFF. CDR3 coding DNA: TGTGCCAGCAAGTCCCAGGACAGGGGAGATTTCACTGAAGCTTTCTTT.

Here the CDR3 reads CATSRATNEQFF. The CDR3 DNA reads as TGTGCCACCAGCAGAGCTACCAATGAGCAGTTCTTC. The chain employs TRBV15 and TRBJ2-1; D remains ambiguous. V gave up 1 base and J gave up 6 bases, with 4 bases separating them. Per germline, CDR1 LNHNV and CDR2 YYDKDF (reference sequence). The CDR3 totals 12 residues.

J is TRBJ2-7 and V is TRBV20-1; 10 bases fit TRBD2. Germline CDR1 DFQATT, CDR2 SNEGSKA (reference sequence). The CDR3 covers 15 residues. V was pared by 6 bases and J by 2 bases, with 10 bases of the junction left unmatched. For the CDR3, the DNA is TGCAGTGCCCCGCCCACTAGCGGGGCAACCTACGAGCAGTACTTC. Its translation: CSAPPTSGATYEQYF.

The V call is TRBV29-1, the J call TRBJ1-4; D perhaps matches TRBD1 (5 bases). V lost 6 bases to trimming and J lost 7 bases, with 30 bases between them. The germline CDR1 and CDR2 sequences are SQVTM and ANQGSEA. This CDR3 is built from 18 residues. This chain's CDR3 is CSVQTSYYWGQPPEKLFF. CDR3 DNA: TGCAGCGTCCAGACCAGCTACTATTGGGGCCAGCCCCCTGAAAAACTGTTTTTT.

The CDR3 DNA reads TGTGCCAGCAGCTTGGGGGACAGGGGTACGGGAAACACCATATATTTT. It translates to CASSLGDRGTGNTIYF. The chain combines TRBV7-2 with TRBJ1-3, with 10 nucleotides matching TRBD1. With 3 bases clipped from V and 4 bases from J, the junction kept 6 bases outside the gene matches. The CDR3 loop spans 16 amino acids. Germline loops: CDR1 SGHTA, CDR2 FQGNSA.